The rows below give T cell receptor beta chains drawn from one sample of a study of human T cells and chemical hapten exposure. TCRdb reanalysed the RACE reads using MiXCR and keeps one entry per CDR3 protein. The sample contains fewer than 400,000 distinct CDR3 sequences, 6% to 8.5% of which appear only once. Here the sequenced sample was whole blood, taken in connection with sensitization to the hapten diphenylcyclopropenone (DPC). The receptors shown here come from a woman under 30 with alopecia areata. Some clones in this sample may be carry-over from other donors' samples. Both conserved end residues are part of each CDR3. A D gene is named only where the DNA matches it firmly. Rows may omit the clone size; those that give it use once, few, many or a size class.

d_call | j_call | clone_size | v_call | cdr3_length | cdr3_nt | cdr3_aa
TRBD1 | TRBJ1-6 | few | TRBV6-5 | 17 | TGTGCCAGCAGTTACTCTCGGACAGGAGCATACAGTTCACCCCTCCACTTT | CASSYSRTGAYSSPLHF
NA | TRBJ1-1 | few | TRBV27 | 13 | TGTGCCAGCGCAATAGAGTTAGGGACTGAAGCTTTCTTT | CASAIELGTEAFF
NA | TRBJ2-3 | few | TRBV7-8 | 16 | TGTGCCAGCAGCTTATGGCTGGCCGAGGTAACAGATACGCAGTATTTT | CASSLWLAEVTDTQYF
NA | TRBJ2-7 | NA | TRBV10-3 | 14 | TGTGCCATCAGTGCTTCGGGGGCGCGGTACGAGCAGTACTTC | CAISASGARYEQYF
NA | TRBJ2-1 | NA | TRBV28 | 13 | TGTGCCAGCAGCGATGGGACGTACAATGAGCAGTTCTTC | CASSDGTYNEQFF
TRBD1 | TRBJ1-2 | many | TRBV12-3/TRBV12-4 | 14 | TGTGCCAGCAGTTTCAGGACAGGGGAGAATGGCTACACCTTC | CASSFRTGENGYTF
TRBD1 | TRBJ1-1 | few | TRBV24-1 | 12 | TGTGCCGTCAGACAGGGGAACACTGAAGCTTTCTTT | CAVRQGNTEAFF
NA | TRBJ2-5 | many | TRBV27 | 14 | TGTGCCAGCAGTTTTAGGGACAAACAAGAGACCCAGTACTTC | CASSFRDKQETQYF
NA | TRBJ2-7 | many | TRBV28 | 13 | TGTGCCAGCAGTGGGGGATTGATCTACGAGCAGTACTTC | CASSGGLIYEQYF
NA | TRBJ1-4 | few | TRBV4-2 | 15 | TGTGCCAGCAGCCTCCGACAGGCCACTAATGAAAAACTGTTTTTT | CASSLRQATNEKLFF
NA | TRBJ1-1 | NA | TRBV30 | 15 | TGTGCCTGGAGTAAGGTAGGGGGGGCCCGGACTGAAGCTTTCTTT | CAWSKVGGARTEAFF
NA | TRBJ1-1 | many | TRBV7-7 | 12 | TGTGCTAGCTGGGGGCAGAACACTGAAGCTTTCTTT | CASWGQNTEAFF
NA | TRBJ1-1 | few | TRBV6-2/TRBV6-3 | 15 | TGTGCCAGCAGTTACTGGGGTCTAGGGAACGAAGAAGCTTTCTTT | CASSYWGLGNEEAFF
NA | TRBJ1-3 | few | TRBV12-3/TRBV12-4 | 14 | TGTGCCAGCAGTTTTAGTGTGTTAGGTAGCCTAACCAGATTT | CASSFSVLGSLTRF
TRBD1 | TRBJ1-3 | NA | TRBV20-1 | 16 | TGCAGTGCTAGAGCCCCGGACAGGGTTGCTGGAAACACCATATATTTT | CSARAPDRVAGNTIYF
TRBD1 | TRBJ2-1 | NA | TRBV28 | 15 | TGTGCCAGCACCCCCGGGACAGGGATCTACAATGAGCAGTTCTTC | CASTPGTGIYNEQFF
NA | TRBJ2-3 | NA | TRBV4-3 | 15 | TGCGCCAGCAGCCAAGGCACCCTGGTTCTAGATACGCAGTATTTT | CASSQGTLVLDTQYF
NA | TRBJ1-1 | many | TRBV3-1 | 12 | TGTGCCAGCAGCCAAGGGCACGGTGAAGCTTTCTTT | CASSQGHGEAFF
NA | TRBJ1-5 | few | TRBV19 | 15 | TGTGCCAGTAGTATACACGAGGGTTTGAATCAGCCCCAGCATTTT | CASSIHEGLNQPQHF
NA | TRBJ2-2 | NA | TRBV20-1 | 14 | TGCAGTGCTAGAGGGACACTGAACACCGGGGAGCTGTTTTTT | CSARGTLNTGELFF